This is a list of T cell receptor beta chains from one sample in a study of cytomegalovirus exposure and HLA in healthy donors. TCRdb keeps only in-frame clones here, not all; method: immunoSEQ multiplex PCR. The table lists 120,000 to 150,000 clones, 61% of them singletons. Sequencing was performed on PBMCs. Receptors were obtained from a male donor in good health and CMV-seronegative. CDR3s include the opening cysteine and the closing phenylalanine or tryptophan. Each record gives: J gene, CDR3 length, clone size, D gene, V gene, CDR3 DNA, CDR3 protein. D genes are given only for firm matches. Rows may omit the clone size; those that give it use once, few, many or a size class.

>TRBJ2-7|14|NA|TRBD1|TRBV6-5
TGTGCCGGCAGCCCTCAGGACAGGGACTACGAGCAGTACTTC
CAGSPQDRDYEQYF
>TRBJ1-2|12|NA|NA|TRBV2
TGTGCCAGCAGTGAAAGCCATCCTGGCTACACCTTC
CASSESHPGYTF
>TRBJ1-6|16|NA|NA|TRBV2
TGTGCCAGCAGGGGACAAAGGAGCTCCTATAATTCACCCCTCCACTTT
CASRGQRSSYNSPLHF
>TRBJ1-5|15|NA|TRBD1|TRBV4-2
TGTGCCAGCAGCCGGGGACAGGGCGGCAATCAGCCCCAGCATTTT
CASSRGQGGNQPQHF
>TRBJ1-3|16|NA|NA|TRBV5-1
TGCGCCAGCAGCTTGGGGCCAAAGAACTCTGGAAACACCATATATTTT
CASSLGPKNSGNTIYF
>TRBJ2-1|14|few|TRBD2|TRBV6-5
TGTGCCAGCAATCTTCCGGGGGGGCAGAATGAGCAGTTCTTC
CASNLPGGQNEQFF
>TRBJ2-5|15|NA|NA|TRBV2
TGTGCCAGCAGTGAAGACGCGGGGCGTGATCAGACCCAGTACTTC
CASSEDAGRDQTQYF
>TRBJ1-2|16|once|TRBD1|TRBV7-9
TGTGCCAGCAGCTTAAGGGGGCAGGCCGAGTATCCTGGCTACACCTTC
CASSLRGQAEYPGYTF
>TRBJ1-4|14|NA|TRBD1|TRBV7-8
TGTGCCAGCAGCTCGGGACAGGGTGGTGAAAAACTGTTTTTT
CASSSGQGGEKLFF
>TRBJ2-7|18|NA|TRBD2|TRBV5-8
TGTGCCAGCAGCTTGGTAGGGCTAGCGGGGGTTTTGGTCTACGAGCAGTACTTC
CASSLVGLAGVLVYEQYF
>TRBJ2-1|13|NA|TRBD1|TRBV7-8
TGTGCCAGCAGAGTGACAGGGCCCAATGAGCAGTTCTTC
CASRVTGPNEQFF
>TRBJ2-2|13|few|NA|TRBV19
TGTGCCAGTAGTCAGACGAACACCGGGGAGCTGTTTTTT
CASSQTNTGELFF
>TRBJ1-3|15|few|TRBD1|TRBV11-2
TGTGCCAGCAGCTCCTGGACAGGGGGCGTAAACACCATATATTTT
CASSSWTGGVNTIYF
>TRBJ1-3|13|few|NA|TRBV19
TGTGCCAGTAGTATAGACGCGGAAGCCACCATATATTTT
CASSIDAEATIYF
>TRBJ1-5|15|NA|TRBD1|TRBV6-5
TGTGCCAGCAGTTACTCGAGGGACAGGAATCAGCCCCAGCATTTT
CASSYSRDRNQPQHF
>TRBJ1-2|16|NA|NA|TRBV4-1
TGCGCCAGCAGCCAAGGCGTTGAGGTCGTGGACTATGGCTACACCTTC
CASSQGVEVVDYGYTF
>TRBJ2-5|12|NA|NA|TRBV15
TGTGCCACCAGCGACAACCAAGAGACCCAGTACTTC
CATSDNQETQYF
>TRBJ2-7|16|NA|NA|TRBV27
TGTGCCAGCAGTCCCCGTGGGGCGGGGGCTTCCTACGAGCAGTACTTC
CASSPRGAGASYEQYF
>TRBJ1-2|12|NA|TRBD1|TRBV2
TGTGCCAGCAGGCCGGACAGGGGTAGCTACACCTTC
CASRPDRGSYTF
>TRBJ2-1|15|NA|NA|TRBV7-9
TGTGCCAGCAGCCCAGGGATTTTACCCTACAATGAGCAGTTCTTC
CASSPGILPYNEQFF
>TRBJ1-5|14|NA|NA|TRBV18
TGTGCCAGTGGGGTCTCCCAATGGCAGGGGCCCCAGCATTTT
CASGVSQWQGPQHF
>TRBJ1-4|15|NA|NA|TRBV10-2
TGCGCCAGCAGTGAGTCGTGGCAGGGTAGAGAAAAACTGTTTTTT
CASSESWQGREKLFF
>TRBJ2-1|13|NA|NA|TRBV15
TGTGCCACCAGCCGGGAAAGGGCAAGTGAGCAGTTCTTC
CATSRERASEQFF
>TRBJ2-3|15|NA|TRBD2|TRBV7-3
TGTGCCAGCAGCCCTAGCGGGGAGGACACCGATACGCAGTATTTT
CASSPSGEDTDTQYF
>TRBJ2-7|15|NA|TRBD2|TRBV9
TGTGCCAGCAGCGTAAGTAGCGGGGTAGGCTACGAGCAGTACTTC
CASSVSSGVGYEQYF
>TRBJ2-7|12|NA|TRBD1|TRBV5-4
TGTGCCAGCAGCTTCCCAGGGGGCGAGCAGTACTTC
CASSFPGGEQYF
>TRBJ2-3|14|NA|TRBD2|TRBV29-1
TGCAGCGTTGATATGCGGGGGGCTGGAGATACGCAGTATTTT
CSVDMRGAGDTQYF
>TRBJ1-1|17|NA|TRBD1|TRBV28
TGTGCCAGCAGGCCACGAAGGGACAGGGGGCGCGGCGCTGAAGCTTTCTTT
CASRPRRDRGRGAEAFF
>TRBJ2-7|15|NA|NA|TRBV18
TGTGCCAGCTCACCACCGGAAGACAGTCTCTACGAGCAGTACTTC
CASSPPEDSLYEQYF
>TRBJ1-1|15|few|TRBD1|TRBV4-3
TGCGCCAGCAGCCAAGTCTGGAGGGGGCGGACTGAAGCTTTCTTT
CASSQVWRGRTEAFF
>TRBJ2-3|13|NA|NA|TRBV19
TGTGCCAGTAGGCCACAAGGCACAGATACGCAGTATTTT
CASRPQGTDTQYF
>TRBJ2-5|16|few|TRBD1|TRBV5-1
TGCGCCAGCAGCTTGACTGGACAGGGGGGCCGAGAGACCCAGTACTTC
CASSLTGQGGRETQYF
>TRBJ2-5|12|NA|NA|TRBV29-1
TGCAGCGTCGACATCTCACAAGAGACCCAGTACTTC
CSVDISQETQYF
>TRBJ1-6|15|NA|TRBD1|TRBV2
TGTGCCAGCACCTTAGGGGCGACAGGGAATTCACCCCTCCACTTT
CASTLGATGNSPLHF
>TRBJ2-2|14|few|TRBD1|TRBV10-1
TGCGCCAGCAGAAATGGACAGGCGACCGGGGAGCTGTTTTTT
CASRNGQATGELFF
>TRBJ2-2|16|NA|TRBD2|TRBV11-3
TGTGCCAGCAGCGGGGAACTAGCGGGGGGGCCAGGGGAGCTGTTTTTT
CASSGELAGGPGELFF
>TRBJ2-7|12|NA|TRBD1|TRBV6-1
TGTGCCAGCGCAGGGGGCGTCCACGAGCAGTACTTC
CASAGGVHEQYF
>TRBJ2-7|14|NA|NA|TRBV6-5
TGTGCCAGCAGCAGAGGCGAGAGCTCCTACGAGCAGTACTTC
CASSRGESSYEQYF
>TRBJ2-7|14|NA|NA|TRBV30
TGTGCCTGGAGTGTCGTCCAGGCCTCCTACGAGCAGTACTTC
CAWSVVQASYEQYF
>TRBJ1-1|14|few|NA|TRBV23-1
TGCGCCAGCCGAATCCCCCGGGACTACACTGAAGCTTTCTTT
CASRIPRDYTEAFF
>TRBJ1-1|16|few|TRBD1|TRBV7-6
TGTGCCAGCAGCTTGCTTACGGGACAGGGAGGCACTGAAGCTTTCTTT
CASSLLTGQGGTEAFF
>TRBJ2-7|14|NA|TRBD1|TRBV29-1
TGCAGCGTTGGGGACGGACGGACAGGGAACGAGCAGTACTTC
CSVGDGRTGNEQYF
>TRBJ2-7|15|NA|TRBD1|TRBV7-2
TGTGCCAGCAGCTTAATGCAGGGGGCATCGTACGAGCAGTACTTC
CASSLMQGASYEQYF
>TRBJ1-3|19|few|NA|TRBV30
TGTGCCTGGAGTGTACTGCGGACATTCCGCCCTTACTCTGGAAACACCATATATTTT
CAWSVLRTFRPYSGNTIYF
>TRBJ1-1|14|NA|TRBD1|TRBV2
TGTGCCAGCAGTGAAGTAACAGGGGTTTCTGAAGCTTTCTTT
CASSEVTGVSEAFF
>TRBJ1-5|15|NA|NA|TRBV6-5
TGTGCCAGCAGTTACCCCGTGGGGGGGTGGCAGCCCCAGCATTTT
CASSYPVGGWQPQHF
>TRBJ1-1|16|NA|TRBD1|TRBV5-8
TGTGCCAGCAGCTATGGGACAGGGGGAATGAACACTGAAGCTTTCTTT
CASSYGTGGMNTEAFF
>TRBJ1-4|13|NA|NA|TRBV5-6
TGTGCCAGCAGCTTTCTGGGGAGTGAAAAACTGTTTTTT
CASSFLGSEKLFF
>TRBJ2-1|13|NA|NA|TRBV5-4
TGTGCCAGCAGCTTGCCCGGGTACAATGAGCAGTTCTTC
CASSLPGYNEQFF
>TRBJ1-1|12|NA|NA|TRBV14
TGTGCCAGCAGCCAATCGAGAACTGAAGCTTTCTTT
CASSQSRTEAFF
>TRBJ1-1|12|NA|NA|TRBV30
TGTGCCTGGGGAAGGGCGCGGGCTGAAGCTTTCTTT
CAWGRARAEAFF
>TRBJ2-7|15|NA|NA|TRBV7-2
TGTGCCAGCAGCTCTCGCCGGGACATGCTCTACGAGCAGTACTTC
CASSSRRDMLYEQYF
>TRBJ1-5|14|NA|TRBD1|TRBV28
TGTGCCAGCAGTTTGGACAGGGTAAATCAGCCCCAGCATTTT
CASSLDRVNQPQHF
>TRBJ2-1|17|NA|TRBD2|TRBV11-2
TGTGCCAGCAGCTTAATGTTACTAGCGGGGGCCTACAATGAGCAGTTCTTC
CASSLMLLAGAYNEQFF
>TRBJ2-3|16|NA|TRBD2|TRBV7-2
TGTGCCAGCAGCCGACTAGCGGGGGGGAACACAGATACGCAGTATTTT
CASSRLAGGNTDTQYF
>TRBJ1-4|14|few|TRBD1|TRBV28
TGTGCCAGCAGTGGGGGACAGGGCGGAGAAAAACTGTTTTTT
CASSGGQGGEKLFF
>TRBJ1-5|15|NA|NA|TRBV30
TGTCCCTGGAGTGTACGTGGGGCGCGGAATCAGCCCCAGCATTTT
CPWSVRGARNQPQHF
>TRBJ1-2|17|NA|TRBD1|TRBV28
TGTGCCAGCACACCCCCAATACGGGACAGGGGGCTCTATGGCTACACCTTC
CASTPPIRDRGLYGYTF
>TRBJ2-3|15|NA|TRBD2|TRBV15
TGTGCCACCAGCAGAGAGCGGGGGGGCTGGGATACGCAGTATTTT
CATSRERGGWDTQYF
>TRBJ1-6|15|few|NA|TRBV6-5
TGTGCCAGCAAGGGGGGGAGCTCCTATAATTCACCCCTCCACTTT
CASKGGSSYNSPLHF